The TCR beta chain described here comes from a study of blood T cell repertoires in COVID-19. For the study at large: COVID-19 samples from acute and convalescent phases originated in the United States, Italy and Spain.

The V end lost 4 bases, the J end lost 8 bases, and 9 bases lay between the germline ends. Germline CDR1 ENHRY, CDR2 SYGVKD. CDR3 length equals 13 residues. Original handling: Scientists estimated how many nucleated cells there were by amplifying reference gene primers. Here immunoSEQ multiplex PCR was the method, and the copy in TCRdb shows in-frame clones only, minus some. V, J and clone size derive from that table, while D and trimming were established from the DNA sequence. In the table there are about 200,000 clones, 75% to 90% of which are singletons. The chain uses TRBV10-3 and TRBJ1-6; tentatively, D is TRBD1 (6 bases). Sequences were obtained from peripheral blood. The sequence came from a man aged 35-49 years with acute or convalescent COVID-19. The CDR3 is CAISGNRDSPLHF. The CDR3 nucleotides are TGTGCCATCAGTGGTAACAGGGATTCACCCCTCCACTTT.